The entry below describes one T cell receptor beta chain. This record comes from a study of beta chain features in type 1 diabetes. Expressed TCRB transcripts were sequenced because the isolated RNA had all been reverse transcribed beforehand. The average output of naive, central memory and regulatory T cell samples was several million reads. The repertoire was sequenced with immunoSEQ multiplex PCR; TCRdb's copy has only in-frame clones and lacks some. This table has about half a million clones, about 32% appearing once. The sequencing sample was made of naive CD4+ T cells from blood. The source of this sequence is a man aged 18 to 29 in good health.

CDR3 region: CASSQDVNIADTQYF. The CDR3 nucleotides are TGTGCCAGCAGCCAAGATGTCAACATTGCAGATACGCAGTATTTT. The chain joins TRBV14 to TRBJ2-3; no clear D. The CDR3 spans 15 residues. V lost 0 bases to trimming and J lost 4 bases, with 11 bases between them. CDR1 is SGHDN, CDR2 FVKESK, per germline. Supplemented by reference TRBV14 and TRBJ2-3, the full variable domain reads EAGVTQFPSHSVIEKGQTVTLRCDPISGHDNLYWYRRVMGKEIKFLLHFVKESKQDESGMPNNRFLAERTGGTYSTLKVQPAELEDSGVYFCASSQDVNIADTQYFGPGTRLTVL.